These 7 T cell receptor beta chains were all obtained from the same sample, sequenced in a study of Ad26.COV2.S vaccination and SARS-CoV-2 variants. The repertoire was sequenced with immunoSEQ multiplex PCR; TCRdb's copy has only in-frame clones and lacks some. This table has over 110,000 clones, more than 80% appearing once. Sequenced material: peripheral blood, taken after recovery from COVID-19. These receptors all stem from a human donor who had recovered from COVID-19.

DNA for the CDR3: TGCGCCAGCAGCCCCGGGGGGAGTGATTACAATGAGCAGTTCTTC. Translating it yields CASSPGGSDYNEQFF. The chain joins TRBV4-3 to TRBJ2-1, with 7 positions matching TRBD2. The CDR3 runs to 15 residues. The J segment lost 4 bases and the V segment lost 4 bases, leaving 7 bases of the junction unmatched. Germline assignment: CDR1 LGHNA and CDR2 YSLEER.

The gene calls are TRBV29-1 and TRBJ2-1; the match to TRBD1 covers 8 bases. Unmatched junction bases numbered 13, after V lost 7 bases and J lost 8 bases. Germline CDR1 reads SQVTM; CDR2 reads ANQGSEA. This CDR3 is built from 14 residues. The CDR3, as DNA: TGCAGCGCCCGAAGGTTGACAGGGGACGATGAGCAGTTCTTC. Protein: CSARRLTGDDEQFF.

The CDR3: CASSLVGGGNTDTQYF. CDR3 bases: TGTGCCAGCAGCTTGGTCGGCGGGGGAAACACAGATACGCAGTATTTT. The genes are TRBV5-4 and TRBJ2-3; TRBD2 agrees at 7 bases. The CDR3 contains 16 residues. With V trimmed by 0 bases and J by 2 bases, 6 bases remained unmatched. From germline, CDR1 is SGHNT and CDR2 YYREEE (reference sequence).

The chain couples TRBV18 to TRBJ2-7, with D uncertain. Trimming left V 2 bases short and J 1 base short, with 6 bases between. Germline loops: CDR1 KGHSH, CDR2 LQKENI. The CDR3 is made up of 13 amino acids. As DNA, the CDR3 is TGTGCCAGCTCACCATCTGAGTCCTACGAGCAGTACTTC. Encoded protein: CASSPSESYEQYF.

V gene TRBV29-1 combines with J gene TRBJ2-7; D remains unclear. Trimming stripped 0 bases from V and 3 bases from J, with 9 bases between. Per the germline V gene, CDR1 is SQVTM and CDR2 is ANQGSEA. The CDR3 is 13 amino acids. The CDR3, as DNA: TGCAGCGTTGAAGATAAGGCCGACTACGAGCAGTACTTC. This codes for CSVEDKADYEQYF.

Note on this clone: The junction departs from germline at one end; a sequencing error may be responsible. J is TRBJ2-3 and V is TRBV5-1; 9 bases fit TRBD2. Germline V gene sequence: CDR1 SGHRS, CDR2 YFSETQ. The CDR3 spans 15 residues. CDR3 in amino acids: CARSLGGGAWDTQYF. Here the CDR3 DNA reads TGCGCCCGCAGCTTGGGCGGGGGGGCCTGGGATACGCAGTATTTT.

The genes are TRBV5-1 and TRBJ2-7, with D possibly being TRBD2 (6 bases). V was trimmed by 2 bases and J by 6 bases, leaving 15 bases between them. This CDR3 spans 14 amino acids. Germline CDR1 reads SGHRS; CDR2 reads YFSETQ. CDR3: CASSFPDPGSEQYF. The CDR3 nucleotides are TGCGCCAGCAGCTTTCCTGATCCCGGGAGCGAGCAGTACTTC.